One sample yielded the 10 T cell receptor beta chains listed below, sequenced in a study of blood T cell repertoires in COVID-19. TCRdb keeps only in-frame clones here, not all; method: immunoSEQ multiplex PCR. The sample holds tens of thousands of clones, roughly 90% seen once. The sequenced sample consisted of peripheral blood. Receptor source: a woman aged 80 or over with acute or convalescent COVID-19.

The rearrangement links TRBV7-6 to TRBJ1-5, with 9 bases aligning to TRBD1. This CDR3 is built from 19 residues. V lost 1 base to trimming and J lost 5 bases; unmatched junction nucleotides: 15. From germline, CDR1 is SGHVS and CDR2 FNYEAQ. The CDR3 reads CASSLVPPPDRGGDQPQHF. CDR3 nucleotide sequence: TGTGCCAGCAGCTTAGTGCCACCTCCTGACAGGGGGGGGGATCAGCCCCAGCATTTT.

The rearrangement uses TRBV7-2 and TRBJ1-5; D remains ambiguous. Deletions cut 3 bases from V and 10 bases from J, with 19 bases between. Germline V gives CDR1 SGHTA, CDR2 FQGNSA. The CDR3 loop spans 15 amino acids. CDR3 in DNA: TGTGCCAGCAGCTTGAGCACAACAGTGATCAGCCCCCAGCATTTT. Translating gives CASSLSTTVISPQHF.

The CDR3 loop is CASSLMTNTDTQYF. CDR3 in DNA: TGTGCCAGCAGTTTAATGACAAACACAGATACGCAGTATTTT. The chain carries TRBV27 and TRBJ2-3; D remains unclear. The CDR3 contains 14 residues. The germline V gene encodes CDR1 MNHEY and CDR2 SMNVEV (reference sequence). The V end was cut by 2 bases, the J end by 2 bases, with 8 bases between.

The chain employs TRBV28 and TRBJ2-5; unclear D gene. V lost 5 bases, J lost 3 bases, and 19 bases lay in between. There are 16 residues in the CDR3. Germline-derived CDR1 and CDR2 are MDHEN and SYDVKM. CDR3 nucleotides: TGTGCCAGCAGTCCGCCTCCGGGTGTAAGTAAAGAGACCCAGTACTTC. Translating gives CASSPPPGVSKETQYF.

The chain combines TRBV12-5 with TRBJ2-7; 8 bases align to TRBD1. The germline gives CDR1 LGHNT, CDR2 FRNRAP. The V gene end was trimmed by 1 base and the J gene end by 7 bases; junction bases not matched to a gene: 0. This CDR3 is built from 12 residues. Written as DNA, the CDR3 is TGTGCTAGTGGTTTGGGGACAGGGGAGCAGTACTTC. It encodes CASGLGTGEQYF.

The CDR3 bases are TGTGCCATCAGTGAGTCGCCGGGACTAGCGGGAGACCTCTACAATGAGCAGTTCTTC. Its protein is CAISESPGLAGDLYNEQFF. The chain links TRBV10-3 to TRBJ2-1; 14 nucleotides line up with TRBD2. With 0 bases clipped from V and 3 bases from J, the junction kept 7 bases outside the gene matches. Germline V lookup: CDR1 ENHRY, CDR2 SYGVKD. This CDR3 spans 19 amino acids.

This clone came up once. The rearrangement joins TRBV6-5 to TRBJ1-6; the match to TRBD1 covers 7 bases. Trimming removed 6 bases from V and 10 bases from J; junction bases left unmatched: 12. Germline V gene data show CDR1 as MNHEY and CDR2 as SVGAGI. This CDR3 is built from 15 residues. The CDR3 coding sequence is TGTGCCAGCAGAAGCCGACAGGGTACTTTGTCACCCCTCCACTTT. This sequence encodes CASRSRQGTLSPLHF.

This chain uses TRBV29-1 with TRBJ2-3; D gene unclear. Germline-derived CDR1 and CDR2 are SQVTM and ANQGSEA. The CDR3 sequence is 12 residues long. Trimming took off 5 bases at V and 2 bases at J, with 8 bases between the two ends. This CDR3 reads CSVIPVTDTQYF. The CDR3 nucleotides read TGCAGCGTTATTCCAGTCACAGATACGCAGTATTTT.

The V gene is TRBV6-6, the J gene TRBJ1-1, with 8 nucleotides matching TRBD1. This CDR3 comprises 15 residues. V dropped 6 bases and J dropped 7; count of bases not matched to a gene: 13. The germline gives CDR1 MNHNY, CDR2 SVGAGI (reference sequence). DNA of the CDR3: TGTGCCAGCAGCAAAACCGGGACAGGAAGTATTGAAGCTTTCTTT. This encodes CASSKTGTGSIEAFF.

V usage is TRBV12-5 and J usage is TRBJ1-5; possibly TRBD1 for D (6 bases). Germline V gene lookup returns CDR1 LGHNT and CDR2 FRNRAP. The CDR3 covers 14 residues. The V end lost 6 bases, the J end lost 2 bases, and 11 bases lay between the germline ends. The CDR3 nucleotides are TGTGCTAGTGGCGACCCAGGGGGCAATCAGCCCCAGCATTTT. Residues: CASGDPGGNQPQHF.